This TCR beta chain was recovered during a study of T cell clonotyping in hematopoietic cell transplantation (dated by TCRdb to about 2021). In the study overall: Recipient samples taken before transplant were collected after cytoreduction. In the study, around 130 blood samples were gathered from over 30 consecutive transplant recipients and their related donors. Recruitment of patients was conducted between late 2015 and January 2017, and follow-up was continued until late 2020 or death.

The CDR3, cysteine through phenylalanine, is 14 amino acids long. Only the CDR3 region is kept as DNA, spanning 42 bases read in frame from base 1. CDR1 is given as SGHTA and CDR2 as FQGNSA, both from the germline V gene. Trimming removed 5 bases from V and 4 bases from J, leaving 14 bases between the germline ends. The paper as a whole reports these results and caveats: Donor and pretransplant recipient Inverse Simpson Index values predicted broader posttransplant TCR repertoire diversity. Recipient repertoires showed only a small fraction of overlap with donor repertoires, and over 95% appeared de novo at the given depth. Recipient TCR diversity fell after transplant, with pathologically expanded clonotypes rising progressively from day 30 to day 180. The sample size was limited, and because cells were not sorted, the contributions of CD4 and CD8 repertoires could not be separated.

A word on this clone: Its recognized antigen is unknown. The sample holds no much larger clone one base away, and base qualities are not on file.

This specimen's time point label, interpreted: recipient sample about 28 days before transplant, after cytoreduction. Recipient blood was collected about 28 days before transplant and at days 30, 100 and 180 after transplant. Using Nuclei Lysis Solution, genomic DNA was extracted from unfractionated peripheral blood mononuclear cells that were either fresh or cryopreserved. With the immunoSEQ assay, which is a bias-controlled multiplex PCR relying on V- and J-specific primers, TCR beta CDR3 regions were amplified from genomic DNA. In a second PCR step, the CDR3 amplicons were tagged with a proprietary barcode plus Illumina adapter sequences. CDR3 libraries were sequenced on an Illumina MiSeq instrument. The paper's processing steps were these. immunoSEQ Analyzer 3.0 was used for export and quality control, with R Bioconductor and Immunarch used for downstream analyses. Repertoire metrics were calculated using only productive rearrangements within the normalized downsampled data set. Clonotypes larger than 5 templates in the normalized cohort were defined as pathologically expanded. The Inverse Simpson Index served as the measure of repertoire diversity. CMV-specificity analyses were carried out on the non-normalized data set to capture all clonotypes. Imported from immuneACCESS, the table was reduced by TCRdb to in-frame sequences with V and J called. These copies leave out some clones; in studies compared against another copy, an unresolved V gene accounts for under half, and the cause of the remainder is not known. The DNA was the basis for D and trimming; V, J and clone size are from that table. In this sample the table shows approximately 80,000 clones, 90% to 96% of which occur a single time. 1.5% to 2% of the sample is taken by the ten largest.

This sequence was found in a woman in her forties or fifties with acute myeloid leukemia. Some clones in this sample may be carry-over from other donors' samples. The sequence joins TRBV7-2 to TRBJ1-2, with no D gene named confidently. The specimen comprised peripheral blood mononuclear cells, sampled before stem cell transplant. The nucleotide sequence reads as follows: TGTGCCAGCAGCCAACGGACGGGCGGCTATGGCTACACCTTC. This gives the protein CASSQRTGGYGYTF.